A single sample is the source of the 8 T cell receptor beta chains below, sequenced in a study of post-analysis software for immune sequencing data. Unique molecular identifiers had been added to the TCR beta cDNA libraries. TCRdb processed the PCR reads anew with MiXCR; each CDR3 protein has one entry. The sample lists more than 350,000 distinct CDR3 sequences, 39% occurring once. Study-wide results and caveats: In patients, TRBV5-6, TRBV5-1 and TRBV20-1 belonged to roughly 5 TRBV segments found more frequently than in controls.

The antigens these receptors bind are not known. Sequencing input: blood. These receptors all come from a girl aged 2 to 10 with multiple sclerosis.

This chain joins TRBV15 and TRBJ2-7; 8 bases map to TRBD1. This CDR3 is built from 16 residues. V gave up 2 bases and J gave up 0 bases; unmatched junction bases: 6. The germline gives CDR1 LNHNV, CDR2 YYDKDF (reference sequence). CDR3 DNA sequence: TGTGCCACCAGCAGATTTCCGGGACAGGACTCCTACGAGCAGTACTTC. It encodes CATSRFPGQDSYEQYF.

The rearrangement links TRBV20-1 to TRBJ2-3; D unresolved. This CDR3 region has 15 residues. The germline gives CDR1 DFQATT, CDR2 SNEGSKA (reference sequence). Deletions cut 0 bases from V and 2 bases from J, with 12 bases between. CDR3 loop: CSARDSTQFTDTQYF. The CDR3 DNA is TGCAGTGCTAGAGATTCTACGCAGTTCACAGATACGCAGTATTTT.

This chain uses TRBV7-8 with TRBJ1-5, with 9 bases matching TRBD1. V lost 4 bases and J lost 7; bases outside the gene matches: 11. This CDR3 has 16 amino acids. The germline V gene encodes CDR1 SGHVS and CDR2 FQNEAQ. The CDR3 protein is CASSSEGDRAWQPQHF. As DNA, the CDR3 is TGTGCCAGCAGCTCGGAAGGGGACAGGGCTTGGCAGCCCCAGCATTTT.

CDR3 sequence reads: CASSFNSETQYF. The CDR3 nucleotides read TGTGCCAGCAGCTTCAATTCAGAGACCCAGTACTTC. The chain carries TRBV5-6 and TRBJ2-7, with D uncertain. The J call is uncertain, as TRBJ2-5 better fits the DNA end. The CDR3 is 12 residues long. Germline V gene lookup returns CDR1 SGHDT and CDR2 YYEEEE.

This clonotype was detected only a few times. The V call is TRBV6-1, the J call TRBJ2-1; D is perhaps TRBD2 (6 bases). CDR1 is MNHNS, CDR2 SASEGT, per germline. Trimming pared 3 bases from V and 9 bases from J, leaving 18 bases between. This CDR3 comprises 15 residues. As DNA, the CDR3 is TGTGCCAGCAGTGAGGTCTTCGGGAGTAGCGGTGAGCAGTTCTTC. It yields the protein CASSEVFGSSGEQFF.

This chain joins TRBV7-9 and TRBJ2-1; the D is unclear. CDR1 and CDR2 from the germline V gene are SEHNR and FQNEAQ (reference sequence). The CDR3 runs 15 residues. V lost 0 bases, J lost 7 bases, and 13 bases lay in between. The CDR3 DNA is TGTGCCAGCAGCTTAGCGGTGGGATTGGGTAATGAGCAGTTCTTC. This codes for CASSLAVGLGNEQFF.

CDR3 region: CSARRGPSGERRNYNEQFF. The CDR3 DNA follows: TGCAGTGCCCGCCGAGGGCCTAGCGGGGAGAGGCGGAATTACAATGAGCAGTTCTTC. The J gene is TRBJ2-1, the V gene TRBV20-1, with TRBD2 matching over 9 bases. Looked up from germline, CDR1 is DFQATT and CDR2 is SNEGSKA (reference sequence). With 6 bases clipped from V and 4 bases from J, the junction kept 22 bases outside the gene matches. This CDR3 is built from 19 residues.

V gene TRBV3-1 combines with J gene TRBJ2-5; 7 nucleotides line up with TRBD2. V lost 0 bases, J lost 1 base, and 11 bases stayed unmatched. Germline CDR1 reads LGHDT; CDR2 reads YNNKEL (reference sequence). This CDR3 region has 18 residues. CDR3 residues: CASSQDSPRLAAQETQYF. As DNA, the CDR3 is TGTGCCAGCAGCCAAGATAGCCCCCGGCTAGCGGCCCAAGAGACCCAGTACTTC.